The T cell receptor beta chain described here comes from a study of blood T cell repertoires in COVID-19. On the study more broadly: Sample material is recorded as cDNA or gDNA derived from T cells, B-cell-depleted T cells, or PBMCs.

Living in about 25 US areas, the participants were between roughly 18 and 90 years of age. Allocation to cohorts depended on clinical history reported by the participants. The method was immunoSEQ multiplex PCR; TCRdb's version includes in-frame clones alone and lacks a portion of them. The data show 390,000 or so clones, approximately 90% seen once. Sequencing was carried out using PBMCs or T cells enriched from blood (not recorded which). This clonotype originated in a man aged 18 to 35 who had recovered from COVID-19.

The CDR3 DNA reads TGTGCCAGCAGCCAAGGCAGGCCTAGCGCCCTTGAGCAGTTCTTC. This codes for CASSQGRPSALEQFF. The V gene is TRBV14, the J gene TRBJ2-1; possibly TRBD2 for D (6 bases). This CDR3 region has 15 residues. Trimming pared 1 base from V and 9 bases from J, leaving 16 bases between. CDR1 is SGHDN and CDR2 is FVKESK in the germline V gene.